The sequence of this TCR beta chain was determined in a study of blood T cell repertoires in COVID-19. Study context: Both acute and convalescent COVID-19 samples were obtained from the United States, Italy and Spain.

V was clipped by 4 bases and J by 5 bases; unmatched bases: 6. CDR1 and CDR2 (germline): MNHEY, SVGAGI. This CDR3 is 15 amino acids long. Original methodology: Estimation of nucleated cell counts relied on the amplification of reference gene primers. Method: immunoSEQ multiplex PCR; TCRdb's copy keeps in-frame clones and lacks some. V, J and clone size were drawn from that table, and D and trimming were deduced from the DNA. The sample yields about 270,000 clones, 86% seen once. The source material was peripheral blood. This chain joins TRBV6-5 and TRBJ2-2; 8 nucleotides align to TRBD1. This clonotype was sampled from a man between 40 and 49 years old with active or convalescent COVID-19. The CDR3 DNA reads TGTGCCAGCAGTTGGACAGGGAAGGCGACCGGGGAGCTGTTTTTT. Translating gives CASSWTGKATGELFF.